Listed below are T cell receptor beta chains from one sample, sequenced in a study of CD8 T cells in Susac syndrome. TCRdb used MiXCR to reprocess the immunoSEQ multiplex PCR reads, holding one entry per CDR3 protein. In the table there are some 200,000 distinct CDR3 sequences, more than 85% of which are singletons. Sequencing input: CD8+ T cells from PBMCs. The receptors come from a human donor with multiple sclerosis. The CDR3 runs from the conserved cysteine through the conserved F or W. A D gene is named only where the DNA matches it firmly. The size entry is marked missing in some rows and otherwise reads once, few, many or a size class.

>NA|TRBJ1-4|NA|TRBV11-2
CASSSGAFNEKLFF
TGTGCCAGCAGCTCGGGGGCGTTTAATGAAAAACTGTTTTTT
>TRBD2|TRBJ2-2|NA|TRBV9
CASSATSGSATGELFF
TGTGCCAGCAGCGCGACTAGCGGGAGCGCCACCGGGGAGCTGTTTTTT
>TRBD2|TRBJ2-1|NA|TRBV28
CASSLHFSGSGQFF
TGTGCCAGCAGTCTCCACTTTAGCGGGAGTGGCCAGTTCTTC
>NA|TRBJ2-4|NA|TRBV4-1
CASSQRPQIAKNIQYF
TGCGCCAGCAGCCAAAGGCCGCAGATAGCCAAAAACATTCAGTACTTC
>NA|TRBJ1-4|NA|TRBV29-1
CSVEDGSTIGKLFF
TGCAGCGTTGAAGATGGGAGCACCATCGGAAAACTGTTTTTT
>NA|TRBJ1-6|NA|TRBV5-6
CASSLVQSSYNSPLHF
TGTGCCAGCAGCTTGGTACAGAGCTCCTATAATTCACCCCTCCACTTT
>NA|TRBJ1-1|NA|TRBV7-9
CASSLGSGSEAFF
TGTGCCAGCAGCTTAGGGTCAGGGAGCGAAGCTTTCTTT
>NA|TRBJ1-2|NA|TRBV29-1
CSVGPQLGYGYTF
TGCAGCGTCGGTCCCCAGCTAGGCTATGGCTACACCTTC
>NA|TRBJ1-5|NA|TRBV12-3/TRBV12-4
CASTEGRGDQPQHF
TGTGCCAGCACCGAGGGCCGGGGGGATCAGCCCCAGCATTTT
>TRBD2|TRBJ2-1|NA|TRBV9
CASSVGASGILECEQFF
TGTGCCAGCAGCGTAGGGGCTAGCGGGATCCTAGAGTGTGAGCAGTTCTTC
>NA|TRBJ2-7|NA|TRBV3-1
CASSHDYSYEQYF
TGTGCCAGCAGCCATGACTATTCCTACGAGCAGTACTTC
>NA|TRBJ1-1|NA|TRBV12-5
CASGPGPKTEAFF
TGTGCTAGTGGCCCGGGCCCCAAGACTGAAGCTTTCTTT
>TRBD1|TRBJ2-1|NA|TRBV28
CASRATGVDEQFF
TGTGCCAGCAGGGCCACAGGGGTGGATGAGCAGTTCTTC
>NA|TRBJ2-1|NA|TRBV3-1
CASSQSPPTGPWDEQFF
TGTGCCAGCAGCCAATCACCTCCGACGGGACCTTGGGATGAGCAGTTCTTC
>NA|TRBJ1-2|NA|TRBV25-1
CASSDSIRGDYGYTF
TGTGCCAGCAGTGACTCAATTAGGGGCGACTATGGCTACACCTTC
>NA|TRBJ1-2|NA|TRBV29-1
CSVIQGNRGYTF
TGCAGCGTTATCCAGGGGAATAGGGGCTACACCTTC
>NA|TRBJ2-5|NA|TRBV7-2
CARGGTAGEETQYF
TGTGCCAGGGGGGGGACAGCTGGGGAGGAGACCCAGTACTTC
>TRBD2|TRBJ2-5|NA|TRBV28
CASILSSGGAQYF
TGTGCCAGCATCCTCTCTAGCGGGGGGGCCCAGTACTTC
>NA|TRBJ2-3|NA|TRBV18
CASSPPGVHPRTDTQYF
TGTGCCAGCTCACCACCGGGGGTTCACCCGCGCACAGATACGCAGTATTTT
>NA|TRBJ2-1|NA|TRBV30
CAGRGPSYNEQFF
TGTGCCGGGCGGGGGCCCTCATACAATGAGCAGTTCTTC
>NA|TRBJ2-3|NA|TRBV6-2/TRBV6-3
CASSPGLRTDTQDF
TGTGCCAGCAGTCCGGGCCTCCGCACAGATACGCAGGATTTT
>NA|TRBJ2-3|NA|TRBV10-3
CAISEPGIATRDSTDTQYF
TGTGCCATCAGTGAGCCGGGCATCGCGACCCGGGACAGCACAGATACGCAGTATTTT
>TRBD2|TRBJ2-7|few|TRBV5-6
CASSLGLAGPYEQYF
TGTGCCAGCAGCTTGGGACTAGCGGGACCCTACGAGCAGTACTTC
>NA|TRBJ2-7|NA|TRBV19
CASSIAGITYEQYF
TGTGCCAGTAGTATTGCGGGTATAACCTACGAGCAGTACTTC
>TRBD1|TRBJ2-4|NA|TRBV4-2
CASSYGQGAFDIQYF
TGTGCCAGCAGCTATGGACAGGGGGCTTTTGACATTCAGTACTTC
>NA|TRBJ2-5|once|TRBV19
CASSIGFETQYF
TGTGCCAGTAGTATCGGCTTTGAGACCCAGTACTTC
>TRBD2|TRBJ2-2|NA|TRBV7-9
CASSFSLAVNTGELFF
TGTGCCAGCAGCTTCTCGCTAGCGGTAAACACCGGGGAGCTGTTTTTT
>TRBD2|TRBJ2-1|NA|TRBV9
CASSVVPSGDNEQFF
TGTGCCAGCAGCGTAGTGCCTAGCGGAGACAATGAGCAGTTCTTC
>NA|TRBJ2-1|NA|TRBV7-9
CASSLEGHLSYNEQFF
TGTGCCAGCAGCCTCGAGGGACACCTGTCCTACAATGAGCAGTTCTTC
>NA|TRBJ2-4|NA|TRBV5-1
CASSGTGWDIQYF
TGCGCCAGCAGCGGGACTGGATGGGACATTCAGTACTTC
>NA|TRBJ2-1|NA|TRBV7-2
CASSLRDQYNEQFF
TGTGCCAGCAGCCTCCGGGATCAATACAATGAGCAGTTCTTC
>NA|TRBJ2-2|NA|TRBV9
CASSVAGELFF
TGTGCCAGTAGTGTGGCCGGGGAGCTGTTTTTT
>NA|TRBJ2-5|NA|TRBV27
CASSSPGPSEETQYF
TGTGCCAGCAGTTCCCCCGGGCCCTCTGAAGAGACCCAGTACTTC
>NA|TRBJ2-7|NA|TRBV20-1
CSARKRTAYEQYF
TGCAGTGCTAGAAAGCGGACCGCCTACGAGCAGTACTTC
>NA|TRBJ1-1|few|TRBV19
CASSVGGLNTEAFF
TGTGCCAGTAGCGTCGGGGGACTGAACACTGAAGCTTTCTTT
>TRBD2|TRBJ2-1|once|TRBV9
CASSGWTSGANEQFF
TGTGCCAGCAGCGGGTGGACTAGCGGAGCCAATGAGCAGTTCTTC
>TRBD1|TRBJ2-1|NA|TRBV27
CASSVDRDNEQFF
TGTGCCAGCAGTGTCGACAGGGACAATGAGCAGTTCTTC
>NA|TRBJ1-5|NA|TRBV2
CASRDGLYNSNQPQHF
TGTGCCAGCAGGGACGGACTTTACAATAGCAATCAGCCCCAGCATTTT
>TRBD1|TRBJ1-2|NA|TRBV30
CAWSVEWAGGGYTF
TGTGCCTGGAGTGTAGAGTGGGCAGGGGGGGGCTACACCTTC
>NA|TRBJ2-1|NA|TRBV20-1
CSASPTQGSYNEQFF
TGCAGTGCTAGCCCTACCCAAGGGTCCTACAATGAGCAGTTCTTC